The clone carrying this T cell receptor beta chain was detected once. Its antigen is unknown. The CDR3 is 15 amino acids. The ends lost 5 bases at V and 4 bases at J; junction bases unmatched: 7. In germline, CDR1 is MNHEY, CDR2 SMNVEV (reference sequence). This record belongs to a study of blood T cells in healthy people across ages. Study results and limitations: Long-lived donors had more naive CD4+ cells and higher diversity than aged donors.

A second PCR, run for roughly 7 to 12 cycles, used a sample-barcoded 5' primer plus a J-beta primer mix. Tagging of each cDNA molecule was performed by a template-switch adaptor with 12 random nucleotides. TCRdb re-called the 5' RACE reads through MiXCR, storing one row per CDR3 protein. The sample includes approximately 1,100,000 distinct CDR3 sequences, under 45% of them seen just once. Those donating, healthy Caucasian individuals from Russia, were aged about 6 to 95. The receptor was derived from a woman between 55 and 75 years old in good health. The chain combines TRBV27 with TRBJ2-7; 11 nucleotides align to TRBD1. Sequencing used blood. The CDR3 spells CASSTRDRGTYEQYF. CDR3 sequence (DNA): TGTGCCAGCAGTACCCGGGACAGGGGGACGTACGAGCAGTACTTC.